The 2 T cell receptor beta chains below all came from one sample that was sequenced in a study of shared clonotypes between healthy human individuals. Measured with immunoSEQ multiplex PCR; TCRdb has only the in-frame clones, and not every one. The table includes 500,000 to 650,000 clones, around 77% detected once. Sequencing was done on a sample of PBMCs. The receptors here all came from a woman aged 40 to 50 in good health. Some clones in this sample may be carry-over from other donors' samples.

This chain joins TRBV11-1 and TRBJ1-1; D uncertain. The germline gives CDR1 SGHAT, CDR2 FQDESV (reference sequence). The germline V and J ends were trimmed by 1 base and 9 bases, with 18 bases remaining between them. CDR3 length equals 15 residues. The CDR3 spells CASSLGDDRRQKAFF. The CDR3 DNA sequence: TGTGCCAGCAGCTTAGGGGATGACCGCCGCCAAAAAGCTTTCTTT.

The V and J genes are TRBV30 and TRBJ1-5; D is perhaps TRBD1 (6 bases). V was shortened by 5 bases and J by 6 bases, with 14 bases between the two germline ends. This CDR3 contains 13 residues. Germline V lookup: CDR1 GTSNPN, CDR2 SVGIG (reference sequence). CDR3 nucleotides: TGTGCCTGGGCCCACAGGGCAAGTCAGCCCCAGCATTTT. Encoded protein: CAWAHRASQPQHF.